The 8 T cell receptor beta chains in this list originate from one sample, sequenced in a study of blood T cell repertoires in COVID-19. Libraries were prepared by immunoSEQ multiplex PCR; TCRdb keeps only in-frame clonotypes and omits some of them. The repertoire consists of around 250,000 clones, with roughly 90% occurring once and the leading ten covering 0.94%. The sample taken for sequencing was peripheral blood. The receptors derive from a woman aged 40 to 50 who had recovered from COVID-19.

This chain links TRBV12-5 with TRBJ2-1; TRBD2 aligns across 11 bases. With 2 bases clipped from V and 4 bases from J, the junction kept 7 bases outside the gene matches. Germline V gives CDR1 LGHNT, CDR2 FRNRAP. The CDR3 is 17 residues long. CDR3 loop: CASGLSRTSGSYNEQFF. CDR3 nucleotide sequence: TGTGCTAGTGGTTTGTCCCGAACTAGCGGGAGTTACAATGAGCAGTTCTTC.

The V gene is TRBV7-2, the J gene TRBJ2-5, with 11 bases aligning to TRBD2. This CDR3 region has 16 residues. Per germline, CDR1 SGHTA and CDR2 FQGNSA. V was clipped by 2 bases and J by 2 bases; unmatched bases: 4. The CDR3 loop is CASSLRTSGSQETQYF. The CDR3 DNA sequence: TGTGCCAGCAGCTTACGGACTAGCGGGTCGCAAGAGACCCAGTACTTC.

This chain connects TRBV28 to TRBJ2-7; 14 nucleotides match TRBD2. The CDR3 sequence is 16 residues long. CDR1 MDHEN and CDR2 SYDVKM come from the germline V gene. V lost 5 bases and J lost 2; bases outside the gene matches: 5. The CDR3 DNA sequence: TGTGCCAGCAGTCTTCCGGGACTAGCGGGAGCCTACGAGCAGTACTTC. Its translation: CASSLPGLAGAYEQYF.

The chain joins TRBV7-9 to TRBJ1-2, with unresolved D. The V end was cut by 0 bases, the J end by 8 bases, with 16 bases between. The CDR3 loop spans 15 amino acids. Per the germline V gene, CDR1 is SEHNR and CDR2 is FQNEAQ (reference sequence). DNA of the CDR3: TGTGCCAGCAGCTTAGCGACCCAGTTCAAGGAGGGCTACACCTTC. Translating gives CASSLATQFKEGYTF.

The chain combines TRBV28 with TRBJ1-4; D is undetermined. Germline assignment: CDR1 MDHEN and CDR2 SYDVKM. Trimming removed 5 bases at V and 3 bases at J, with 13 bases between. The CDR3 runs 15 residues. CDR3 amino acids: CASSLPGSANEKLFF. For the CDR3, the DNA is TGTGCCAGCAGTCTGCCGGGGTCAGCTAATGAAAAACTGTTTTTT.

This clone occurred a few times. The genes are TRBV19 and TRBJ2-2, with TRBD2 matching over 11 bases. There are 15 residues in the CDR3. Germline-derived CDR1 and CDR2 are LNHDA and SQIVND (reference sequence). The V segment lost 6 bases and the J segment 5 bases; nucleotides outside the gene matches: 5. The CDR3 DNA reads TGTGCCAGTAGACTCCGGACTAGCGGGACCGGGGAGCTGTTTTTT. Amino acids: CASRLRTSGTGELFF.

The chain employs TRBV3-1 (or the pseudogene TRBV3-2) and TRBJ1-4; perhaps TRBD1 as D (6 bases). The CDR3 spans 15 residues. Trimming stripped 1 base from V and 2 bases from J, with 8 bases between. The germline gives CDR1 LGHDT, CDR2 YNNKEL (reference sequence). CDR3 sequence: CASSQVTGTNEKLFF. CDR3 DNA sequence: TGTGCCAGCAGCCAAGTTACAGGGACTAATGAAAAACTGTTTTTT.

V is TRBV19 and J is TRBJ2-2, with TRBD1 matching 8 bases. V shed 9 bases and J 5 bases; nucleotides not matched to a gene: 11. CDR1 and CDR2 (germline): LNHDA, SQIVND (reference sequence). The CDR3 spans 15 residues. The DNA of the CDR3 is TGTGCCAGCGAACCCCGACAGGGGAGGACCGGGGAGCTGTTTTTT. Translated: CASEPRQGRTGELFF.